Listed here are 31 T cell receptor beta chains from one sample, sequenced in a study of T cell responses to AZD1222 COVID-19 vaccine. Assay used: immunoSEQ multiplex PCR; TCRdb lists only in-frame clones, some missing. The table shows 120,000 or so clones, with roughly 91% occurring only once. This sample comprised peripheral blood, obtained on day 0 of AZD1222 vaccination. The receptors were gathered from an adult in good health.

V and J are TRBV27 and TRBJ1-5, with 8 bases fitting TRBD1. Germline assignment: CDR1 MNHEY and CDR2 SMNVEV (reference sequence). V lost 5 bases to trimming and J lost 2 bases; unmatched junction nucleotides: 8. The CDR3 loop spans 16 amino acids. For the CDR3, the DNA is TGTGCCAGCAGTCCCCGGGCAGGGGGCGGCAATCAGCCCCAGCATTTT. This codes for CASSPRAGGGNQPQHF.

The gene calls are TRBV27 and TRBJ1-2; 9 nucleotides line up with TRBD1. The CDR3 is 15 residues long. Germline loops: CDR1 MNHEY, CDR2 SMNVEV (reference sequence). V shed 6 bases and J 3 bases; nucleotides not matched to a gene: 8. The CDR3 nucleotides are TGTGCCAGCAGGCTACAGGGGGCTAGAGACTATGGCTACACCTTC. Amino acids: CASRLQGARDYGYTF.

This chain links TRBV19 with TRBJ2-2; D is unresolved. Trimming removed 5 bases at V and 6 bases at J, with 10 bases between. This CDR3 is built from 13 residues. CDR1 is LNHDA, CDR2 SQIVND, per germline (reference sequence). CDR3 nucleotide sequence: TGTGCCAGTAGTCACGGATTAGCCGGGGAGCTGTTTTTT. Translation: CASSHGLAGELFF.

The chain combines TRBV7-8 with TRBJ1-6; D is ambiguous. The germline CDR1 and CDR2 sequences are SGHVS and FQNEAQ. Trimming cost V 1 base and J 7 bases, with 11 bases left between them. This CDR3 region has 15 residues. The CDR3 spells CASSLGTAFNSPLHF. The CDR3 DNA is TGTGCCAGCAGCTTAGGGACTGCTTTCAATTCACCCCTCCACTTT.

The chain employs TRBV13 and TRBJ2-7; 9 nucleotides match TRBD1. CDR1 PRHDT and CDR2 FYEKMQ come from the germline V gene (reference sequence). The CDR3 is 14 residues long. V was pared by 5 bases and J by 5 bases, with 7 bases of the junction left unmatched. CDR3 in amino acids: CASSPPGQGNEQYF. CDR3 nucleotide sequence: TGTGCCAGCAGCCCGCCGGGACAGGGAAACGAGCAGTACTTC.

This chain connects TRBV9 to TRBJ2-3; 7 bases match TRBD2. The germline V gene has CDR1 SGDLS and CDR2 YYNGEE. The CDR3 is 16 amino acids. V gave up 6 bases and J gave up 2 bases; unmatched junction bases: 12. CDR3: CASNERGSGHTDTQYF. The CDR3 nucleotides read TGTGCCAGCAACGAGCGGGGTAGCGGCCACACAGATACGCAGTATTTT.

The rearrangement links TRBV30 to TRBJ1-6; no clear D. V lost 2 bases, J lost 2 bases, and 13 bases lay in between. Germline CDR1 reads GTSNPN; CDR2 reads SVGIG (reference sequence). This CDR3 has 16 amino acids. The CDR3 coding sequence is TGTGCCTGGAGTCCACTACAGAGCCCCTATAATTCACCCCTCCACTTT. This gives the protein CAWSPLQSPYNSPLHF.

CDR3 nucleotides: TGTGCCAGCACCTCCCGAGGAGGGGTGAGCTACGAGCAGTACTTC. It specifies CASTSRGGVSYEQYF. The V gene is TRBV7-2, the J gene TRBJ2-7, with TRBD2 as a possible D gene (6 bases). Germline CDR1 reads SGHTA; CDR2 reads FQGNSA. Trimming removed 7 bases at V and 3 bases at J, with 19 bases between. CDR3 size: 15 residues.

The V and J genes are TRBV7-9 and TRBJ1-2; tentative D call: TRBD1 (5 bases). CDR3 size: 13 residues. Trimming removed 8 bases at V and 8 bases at J, with 18 bases between. The germline V gene encodes CDR1 SEHNR and CDR2 FQNEAQ (reference sequence). CDR3 DNA: TGTGCCAGCCGCTCCGCGGGGCGGGGAGGCTACACCTTC. It codes for CASRSAGRGGYTF.

On this clone itself: At the DNA level, this CDR3 is encoded by other sequences in the same sample as well. The CDR3 sequence is CAISESNQPQHF. CDR3 nucleotides: TGTGCCATCAGTGAGTCGAACCAGCCCCAGCATTTT. V and J are TRBV10-3 and TRBJ1-5; D gene unclear. V was trimmed by 0 bases and J by 7 bases, leaving 4 bases between them. Germline V lookup: CDR1 ENHRY, CDR2 SYGVKD. This CDR3 has 12 residues.

The gene calls are TRBV5-8 and TRBJ2-5; D perhaps matches TRBD1 (6 bases). The CDR3 spans 13 residues. The V and J ends lost 4 bases and 5 bases respectively, with 12 bases between them. Germline V gene lookup returns CDR1 SGHTS and CDR2 YDEGEE. In DNA, the CDR3 is TGTGCCAGCAGCCGGACAGTCGGGGAGACCCAGTACTTC. This encodes CASSRTVGETQYF. Supplemented by reference TRBV5-8 and TRBJ2-5, the full variable domain reads EAGVTQSPTHLIKTRGQQATLRCSPISGHTSVYWYQQALGLGLQFLLWYDEGEERNRGNFPPRFSGRQFPNYSSELNVNALELEDSALYLCASSRTVGETQYFGPGTRLLVL.

The V and J genes are TRBV20-1 and TRBJ1-5; D is undetermined. Germline V lookup: CDR1 DFQATT, CDR2 SNEGSKA (reference sequence). The V end was cut by 3 bases, the J end by 0 bases, with 9 bases between. This CDR3 spans 14 amino acids. The CDR3 nucleotides are TGCAGTGCTAGTGAGCAGCTTAGCAATCAGCCCCAGCATTTT. Its protein is CSASEQLSNQPQHF.

The rearrangement links TRBV7-9 to TRBJ2-2, with 7 bases lining up with TRBD1. The germline V gene has CDR1 SEHNR and CDR2 FQNEAQ (reference sequence). The CDR3 has 15 amino acids. V shed 1 base and J 1 base; nucleotides not matched to a gene: 0. The CDR3 DNA is TGTGCCAGCAGCTTAGGACAGGGGAACACCGGGGAGCTGTTTTTT. Its protein product is CASSLGQGNTGELFF.

This clone is a singleton in its sample. The chain combines TRBV5-1 with TRBJ1-1, with D hard to call. CDR1 and CDR2 from the germline V gene are SGHRS and YFSETQ. This CDR3 contains 16 residues. Trimming stripped 0 bases from V and 4 bases from J, with 16 bases between. The CDR3 DNA reads TGCGCCAGCAGCTTGGCCGGGGTCGAGGTAGGCACTGAAGCTTTCTTT. Protein sequence: CASSLAGVEVGTEAFF. Using reference TRBV5-1 and TRBJ1-1 for the parts outside the CDR3, the full variable domain is KAGVTQTPRYLIKTRGQQVTLSCSPISGHRSVSWYQQTPGQGLQFLFEYFSETQRNKGNFPGRFSGRQFSNSRSEMNVSTLELGDSALYLCASSLAGVEVGTEAFFGQGTRLTVV.

The chain combines TRBV5-1 with TRBJ2-7, with TRBD2 matching over 9 bases. V was clipped by 5 bases and J by 4 bases; unmatched bases: 7. The CDR3 contains 14 residues. Germline lookup yields CDR1 SGHRS and CDR2 YFSETQ. For the CDR3, the DNA is TGCGCCAGCAGTTGGACTAGCGCTTATTACGAGCAGTACTTC. Protein sequence: CASSWTSAYYEQYF.

This clone was recorded a few times. V usage is TRBV6-5 and J usage is TRBJ2-1; the D is unclear. Germline CDR1 reads MNHEY; CDR2 reads SVGAGI. Deletions cut 8 bases from V and 7 bases from J, with 15 bases between. The CDR3 sequence is 13 residues long. The CDR3 loop reads CASCLEVQNEQFF. The DNA of the CDR3 is TGTGCCAGCTGCCTCGAGGTTCAAAATGAGCAGTTCTTC.

This clone was counted between two and nine times. CDR3 sequence: CASSWDPNYGYTF. In DNA, the CDR3 is TGTGCCAGCAGTTGGGACCCAAACTATGGCTACACCTTC. The chain joins TRBV6-5 to TRBJ1-2, with D tentatively TRBD1 (5 bases). The CDR3 totals 13 residues. The germline V gene has CDR1 MNHEY and CDR2 SVGAGI. V lost 4 bases to trimming and J lost 2 bases, with 8 bases between them.

This clone was seen more than once but under ten times. The chain couples TRBV11-2 to TRBJ1-6, with no clear D. This CDR3 has 17 residues. The ends were cut back, 2 bases at V and 2 bases at J, with 13 bases in the middle. Looked up from germline, CDR1 is SGHAT and CDR2 is FQNNGV. CDR3 amino acids: CASSLMSGLTYNSPLHF. The CDR3 region has the DNA TGTGCCAGCAGCTTAATGAGTGGACTGACCTATAATTCACCCCTCCACTTT.

J is TRBJ2-2 and V is TRBV6-2 or TRBV6-3; perhaps D is TRBD1 or TRBD2 (5 bases each). V dropped 1 base and J dropped 4 bases, with 7 bases sitting between them. The germline V gene encodes CDR1 MNHEY and CDR2 SVGEGT. The CDR3 sequence is 14 residues long. DNA of the CDR3: TGTGCCAGCAGTTACTTGGGGGTCACCGGGGAGCTGTTTTTT. It codes for CASSYLGVTGELFF.

This chain connects TRBV4-3 to TRBJ1-6, with D uncertain. The V gene's germline CDR1 is LGHNA and CDR2 YSLEER. This CDR3 comprises 14 residues. V lost 0 bases to trimming and J lost 9 bases, with 9 bases between them. The CDR3 DNA reads as TGCGCCAGCAGCCAAGAATTGGGGAGTTCACCCCTCCACTTT. This sequence encodes CASSQELGSSPLHF.

The chain has TRBV10-3 and TRBJ1-2; a weak D match, TRBD1 (5 bases). Germline V CDR1 and CDR2: ENHRY, SYGVKD. The V gene lost 4 bases and the J gene lost 1 base, with 7 bases spanning the gap. The CDR3 is 13 residues long. CDR3 protein: CAISVGDNYGYTF. As DNA, the CDR3 is TGTGCCATCAGTGTGGGGGATAACTATGGCTACACCTTC.

This sequence joins TRBV7-2 and TRBJ2-1; 8 bases match TRBD2. J gave up 4 bases and V 1 base, and 9 bases lay outside the gene matches. CDR3 length: 17 residues. Looked up from germline, CDR1 is SGHTA and CDR2 is FQGNSA. The CDR3 reads CASSLERGWTVYNEQFF. The DNA for the CDR3 is TGTGCCAGCAGCTTAGAGCGGGGGTGGACCGTTTACAATGAGCAGTTCTTC.

The count of this clone is one. Other nucleotide sequences in the sample specify the same CDR3. The chain couples TRBV5-1 to TRBJ1-5; D is ambiguous. The CDR3 runs 14 residues. V lost 3 bases and J lost 2, with 9 bases in between. Looked up from germline, CDR1 is SGHRS and CDR2 is YFSETQ. In DNA, the CDR3 is TGCGCCAGCAGCTCGGAAGGAGGCAATCAGCCCCAGCATTTT. Residues: CASSSEGGNQPQHF.

V usage is TRBV11-3 and J usage is TRBJ2-1; TRBD1 or TRBD2 may be the D gene (5 bases each). There are 13 residues in the CDR3. Germline V CDR1 and CDR2: SGHNT, YENEEA. The V gene lost 1 base and the J gene lost 7 bases, with 8 bases spanning the gap. The CDR3 is CASSLGWGNEQFF. CDR3 DNA sequence: TGTGCCAGCAGCTTAGGATGGGGGAATGAGCAGTTCTTC.

The CDR3 DNA sequence: TGTGCCAGCAGTGACTTCGCTGGGGGGATCTATGGCTACACCTTC. It encodes CASSDFAGGIYGYTF. The V gene is TRBV6-4, the J gene TRBJ1-2, with D perhaps TRBD1 (5 bases). Germline CDR1 MRHNA, CDR2 SNTAGT. Trimming pared 1 base from V and 4 bases from J, leaving 13 bases between. The CDR3 sequence is 15 residues long.

The rearrangement links TRBV6-4 to TRBJ1-1, with TRBD1 identical over 7 bases. The germline V gene encodes CDR1 MRHNA and CDR2 SNTAGT. V dropped 7 bases and J dropped 1; count of bases not matched to a gene: 9. The CDR3 loop spans 15 amino acids. The CDR3 region has the DNA TGTGCCAGCAAGGACAGACAGGGAACGAACACTGAAGCTTTCTTT. This sequence encodes CASKDRQGTNTEAFF.

The J gene is TRBJ2-1, the V gene TRBV19, with 16 nucleotides matching TRBD2. V was clipped by 3 bases and J by 9 bases; unmatched bases: 5. This CDR3 comprises 16 residues. Germline assignment: CDR1 LNHDA and CDR2 SQIVND (reference sequence). The CDR3 loop reads CASSIPGLAGGVEQFF. CDR3 sequence (DNA): TGTGCCAGTAGTATTCCGGGACTAGCGGGGGGGGTTGAGCAGTTCTTC.

Details on this clone: The sample carries other DNA sequences with the same CDR3. V and J are TRBV5-1 and TRBJ2-7; D is undetermined. CDR1 is SGHRS, CDR2 YFSETQ, per germline. Between the trimmed V and J ends, which lost 0 bases and 0 bases, there was a span of 4 bases. CDR3 size: 13 residues. CDR3 sequence (DNA): TGCGCCAGCAGCTTGGCGAGCTCCTACGAGCAGTACTTC. Translated: CASSLASSYEQYF.

V usage is TRBV5-1 and J usage is TRBJ1-2; D is undetermined. Trimming took off 4 bases at V and 0 bases at J, with 13 bases between the two ends. This CDR3 region has 15 residues. Germline-derived CDR1 and CDR2 are SGHRS and YFSETQ. The CDR3 DNA follows: TGCGCCAGCAGCCCTGACGCGAACACTAACTATGGCTACACCTTC. This encodes CASSPDANTNYGYTF. The complete variable domain, with remaining parts taken from reference TRBV5-1 and TRBJ1-2, reads KAGVTQTPRYLIKTRGQQVTLSCSPISGHRSVSWYQQTPGQGLQFLFEYFSETQRNKGNFPGRFSGRQFSNSRSEMNVSTLELGDSALYLCASSPDANTNYGYTFGSGTRLTVV.

The chain uses TRBV5-6 and TRBJ1-6, with 7 bases aligning to TRBD1. The CDR3 contains 15 residues. Germline CDR1 reads SGHDT; CDR2 reads YYEEEE. J was trimmed by 7 bases and V by 3 bases; bases with no gene match: 7. The CDR3 spells CASSYRSGGNSPLHF. The CDR3 bases are TGTGCCAGCAGCTACCGATCAGGGGGGAATTCACCCCTCCACTTT.

V is TRBV29-1 and J is TRBJ1-2, with a weak D call TRBD1 (5 bases). Germline V CDR1 and CDR2: SQVTM, ANQGSEA. The CDR3 extends over 12 amino acids. V was shortened by 3 bases and J by 2 bases, with 7 bases between the two germline ends. CDR3 in DNA: TGCAGCGTTGAGGCAGGGAACTATGGCTACACCTTC. The encoded protein is CSVEAGNYGYTF.